This TCR beta chain appears in the sequencing data of a study of cytomegalovirus exposure and HLA in healthy donors. Sequencing was performed with immunoSEQ multiplex PCR; in TCRdb, only in-frame clones are kept and a portion is missing. The profile shows 200,000 or so clones, 88% of them singletons. Regarding the study as a whole: Under in vitro conditions, three CMV-associated chains were confirmed as specific for CMV antigens. Generally TCR sequences proved uncommon, though certain public TCRs appeared in numerous donors.

In the case of this clone: Its matching antigen is unknown.

CDR3 length equals 11 residues. J was trimmed by 6 bases and V by 8 bases; bases with no gene match: 4. Per the germline V gene, CDR1 is MNHEY and CDR2 is SMNVEV (reference sequence). The sequenced material came from PBMCs. This sequence joins TRBV27 and TRBJ2-7; 7 bases match TRBD2. The TCR sequence derives from a woman between 18 and 29 years old in good health and CMV-seronegative. The DNA for the CDR3 is TGTGCCAGCGCATGGGGGGGCGAGCAGTACTTC. This encodes CASAWGGEQYF.